What follows is one TCR beta chain and its context. As yet, its antigen is unknown. This record comes from a study of post-analysis software for immune sequencing data. Each TCR beta cDNA library carried unique molecular identifiers. TCRdb called the PCR reads again in MiXCR, with one record for every CDR3 protein. The sample includes 550,000 to 700,000 distinct CDR3 sequences, about 40% of them seen just once. Germline trimming cut 3 bases from V and 7 bases from J; bases unmatched to any gene: 8. The CDR3 runs 15 residues. Study results and limitations: Among roughly five TRBV segments more frequent in patients than controls were TRBV5-6, TRBV5-1 and TRBV20-1.

What was sequenced was blood. The chain is built from TRBV12-3 or TRBV12-4 and TRBJ1-2; 10 bases are shared with TRBD1. This sequence was found in a girl between 5 and 17 years old with multiple sclerosis. The DNA for the CDR3 is TGTGCCAGCAGTTTGCCCAGACAGGGGGCCGGTGGCTACACCTTC. This codes for CASSLPRQGAGGYTF.